Listed below are T cell receptor beta chains from one sample, sequenced in a study of cytomegalovirus exposure and HLA in healthy donors. Some clones are missing from TCRdb's copy, which holds only in-frame ones; the method was immunoSEQ multiplex PCR. Of approximately 200,000 clones in the sample, around 77% were seen once. The sample consisted of PBMCs. The receptors shown here come from a woman aged 18-29 years in good health and CMV-seronegative. CDR3s include the opening cysteine and the closing phenylalanine or tryptophan. D genes are given only for firm matches. The size of a clone is reported for some rows only, either as once, few or many, or as a class for expanded clones.

V gene	D gene	clone size	CDR3 length	J gene	CDR3 protein	CDR3 DNA
TRBV11-1	.	.	15	TRBJ1-6	CASSLGRTENSPLHF	TGTGCCAGCAGCTTGGGTAGGACAGAAAATTCACCCCTCCACTTT
TRBV5-6	.	.	11	TRBJ2-7	CASSRLIEQYF	TGTGCCAGCAGCCGACTTATCGAGCAGTACTTC
TRBV19	TRBD1	.	15	TRBJ1-5	CASTRQGTSNQPQHF	TGTGCCAGTACCCGACAGGGGACTAGCAATCAGCCCCAGCATTTT
TRBV5-6	.	.	14	TRBJ2-7	CASSHGSSSYEQYF	TGTGCCAGCAGCCACGGGTCCAGCTCCTACGAGCAGTACTTC
TRBV29-1	.	.	13	TRBJ1-1	CSAQRGGQTEAFF	TGCAGCGCCCAAAGGGGGGGCCAAACTGAAGCTTTCTTT
TRBV5-8	.	once	18	TRBJ1-6	CASSILRTANNYNSPLHF	TGTGCCAGCAGTATTCTGAGGACAGCTAACAACTATAATTCACCCCTCCACTTT
TRBV2	TRBD1	few	14	TRBJ1-1	CASNPTGVNTEAFF	TGTGCCAGCAACCCGACAGGGGTAAACACTGAAGCTTTCTTT
TRBV7-9	.	.	16	TRBJ2-7	CSSSTGQEGSSYEQYF	TGTTCCAGCAGCACCGGACAGGAGGGCTCTTCCTACGAGCAGTACTTC
TRBV28	TRBD1	.	15	TRBJ1-1	CASSPILTGHTEAFF	TGTGCCAGCAGTCCTATACTGACAGGGCACACTGAAGCTTTCTTT
TRBV28	.	.	14	TRBJ2-7	CASSRTDLIYEQYF	TGTGCCAGCAGCCGGACTGATTTGATCTACGAGCAGTACTTC
TRBV30	.	few	13	TRBJ2-5	CAARKTGSETQYF	TGTGCCGCGCGAAAAACAGGGTCTGAGACCCAGTACTTC
TRBV9	.	.	13	TRBJ1-1	CASSVGPGAEAFF	TGTGCCAGCAGCGTAGGTCCAGGGGCTGAAGCTTTCTTT
TRBV7-2	TRBD2	.	18	TRBJ2-3	CASSSPRWEGESADTQYF	TGTGCCAGCAGCTCTCCGCGGTGGGAGGGAGAGAGTGCAGATACGCAGTATTTT
TRBV29-1	.	.	12	TRBJ1-1	CSVGSGYTEAFF	TGCAGCGTTGGGTCGGGTTACACTGAAGCTTTCTTT
TRBV7-9	TRBD2	.	16	TRBJ2-5	CASSLAGTNLKETQYF	TGTGCCAGCAGCTTAGCCGGGACTAACCTTAAAGAGACCCAGTACTTC
TRBV29-1	TRBD1	.	13	TRBJ2-7	CSVVWGQGYEQYF	TGCAGCGTTGTATGGGGACAGGGGTACGAGCAGTACTTC
TRBV29-1	TRBD1	.	17	TRBJ1-3	CSAILRDSVLSGNTIYF	TGCAGCGCAATCCTCCGGGACAGTGTCCTCTCTGGAAACACCATATATTTT
TRBV7-9	TRBD1	.	15	TRBJ1-2	CASSRPGTGVGGYTF	TGTGCCAGCAGCCGTCCCGGGACAGGGGTTGGGGGCTACACCTTC
TRBV6-6	TRBD1	.	15	TRBJ2-2	CASITGQGVAGELFF	TGTGCCAGCATAACGGGACAGGGTGTTGCCGGGGAGCTGTTTTTT
TRBV6-1	TRBD1	.	16	TRBJ1-2	CASSETTRQGAFGYTF	TGTGCCAGCAGTGAAACAACCCGACAGGGGGCGTTCGGCTACACCTTC
TRBV28	.	.	14	TRBJ1-5	CASSLREADQPQHF	TGTGCCAGCAGTCTAAGGGAGGCGGATCAGCCCCAGCATTTT
TRBV28	TRBD2	.	17	TRBJ2-2	CASSLFVSGGDTGELFF	TGTGCCAGCAGTTTATTCGTTAGCGGGGGTGACACCGGGGAGCTGTTTTTT
TRBV5-1	.	.	16	TRBJ1-6	CASSLVGGNYNSPLHF	TGCGCCAGCAGCTTGGTTGGAGGAAACTATAATTCACCCCTCCACTTT
TRBV6-1	TRBD1	.	13	TRBJ1-2	CASDPGGEGGYTF	TGTGCCAGCGATCCAGGGGGCGAGGGAGGCTACACCTTC
TRBV28	.	.	15	TRBJ2-3	CASSPPVVRPDTQYF	TGTGCCAGCAGCCCCCCAGTTGTCCGTCCAGATACGCAGTATTTT
TRBV28	TRBD1	.	14	TRBJ1-3	CASSRQGAGNTIYF	TGTGCCAGCAGTAGGCAGGGGGCTGGAAACACCATATATTTT
TRBV6-5	TRBD1	few	12	TRBJ1-1	CASTTGGLEAFF	TGTGCCAGCACAACAGGGGGTTTAGAAGCTTTCTTT
TRBV5-1	TRBD1	.	16	TRBJ1-6	CASSRDSQRYNSPLHF	TGCGCCAGCAGCAGGGACAGTCAAAGATATAATTCACCCCTCCACTTT
TRBV19	TRBD1	.	14	TRBJ2-5	CASTRTGGMETQYF	TGTGCCAGTACCCGGACAGGGGGCATGGAGACCCAGTACTTC
TRBV14	TRBD1	.	12	TRBJ2-3	CASSRTGQAQYF	TGTGCCAGCAGCCGCACGGGACAGGCGCAGTATTTT
TRBV4-1	.	.	15	TRBJ1-2	CASSQEIQNNYGYTF	TGCGCCAGCAGCCAAGAGATACAGAATAACTATGGCTACACCTTC
TRBV5-1	.	.	17	TRBJ2-1	CASGLAPSQGGYNEQFF	TGCGCCAGCGGACTGGCCCCCTCACAGGGCGGTTACAATGAGCAGTTCTTC
TRBV5-1	.	.	16	TRBJ2-7	CASSSGFGLLSYEQYF	TGCGCCAGCAGCTCCGGATTTGGGCTACTTTCCTACGAGCAGTACTTC
TRBV7-9	TRBD1	.	16	TRBJ1-1	CASSLWAGGIHTEAFF	TGTGCCAGCAGCTTATGGGCAGGGGGAATACACACTGAAGCTTTCTTT
TRBV7-8	TRBD1	.	16	TRBJ1-6	CASSPQTGARNSPLHF	TGTGCCAGCAGCCCGCAGACAGGGGCACGTAATTCACCCCTCCACTTT
TRBV4-1	.	once	12	TRBJ2-1	CASSQSFDEQFF	TGCGCCAGCAGCCAAAGCTTCGATGAGCAGTTCTTC
TRBV28	.	.	11	TRBJ2-2	CASSFGGELFF	TGTGCCAGCAGTTTCGGGGGGGAGCTGTTTTTT
TRBV29-1	TRBD1	.	11	TRBJ1-2	CSAGTAYGYTF	TGCAGCGCTGGGACAGCCTATGGCTACACCTTC
TRBV5-4	TRBD2	.	18	TRBJ2-1	CASSLDVLAGGLNNEQFF	TGTGCCAGCAGCTTGGATGTTCTAGCGGGGGGGCTTAACAATGAGCAGTTCTTC
TRBV18	.	.	15	TRBJ1-1	CASSISVAANTEAFF	TGTGCCAGCTCAATAAGTGTGGCCGCGAACACTGAAGCTTTCTTT
TRBV11-3	TRBD1	.	14	TRBJ1-1	CASSAGGVDTEAFF	TGTGCCAGCAGCGCAGGGGGAGTGGACACTGAAGCTTTCTTT
TRBV5-1	.	.	14	TRBJ1-1	CASRKDNLNTEAFF	TGCGCCAGCCGAAAGGACAATTTGAACACTGAAGCTTTCTTT
TRBV5-1	.	.	12	TRBJ2-7	CASRRTGYEQYF	TGCGCCAGCAGGCGAACAGGCTACGAGCAGTACTTC
TRBV5-6	TRBD2	.	17	TRBJ2-2	CASSRASGGANTGELFF	TGTGCCAGCAGCCGAGCAAGCGGGGGGGCGAACACCGGGGAGCTGTTTTTT
TRBV5-1	TRBD2	.	15	TRBJ2-7	CASSLLPSGAYEQYF	TGCGCCAGCAGCTTGCTCCCCAGCGGGGCCTACGAGCAGTACTTC
TRBV7-9	TRBD2	.	19	TRBJ2-2	CASSHNRGLAGANTGELFF	TGTGCCAGCAGCCACAATCGTGGACTAGCGGGGGCGAACACCGGGGAGCTGTTTTTT
TRBV11-3	TRBD1	once	15	TRBJ1-1	CASSFRGGANTEAFF	TGTGCCAGCAGTTTCCGAGGGGGCGCGAACACTGAAGCTTTCTTT
TRBV25-1	.	.	15	TRBJ1-2	CASSEPLQIVDGYTF	TGTGCCAGCAGTGAACCCTTACAGATCGTGGATGGCTACACCTTC
TRBV19	TRBD1	.	13	TRBJ1-2	CASSIDRGAGYTF	TGTGCCAGTAGTATTGACAGGGGAGCTGGCTACACCTTC
TRBV10-3	.	.	13	TRBJ1-2	CAIGRGGLDGYTF	TGTGCCATCGGCCGCGGGGGGTTGGATGGCTACACCTTC
TRBV30	TRBD1	few	15	TRBJ2-2	CAWLQGAMGTGELFF	TGTGCCTGGCTACAGGGGGCGATGGGTACCGGGGAGCTGTTTTTT
TRBV19	TRBD1	.	15	TRBJ1-1	CASRPGTEINTEAFF	TGTGCCAGTAGGCCCGGGACAGAGATTAACACTGAAGCTTTCTTT
TRBV6-1	TRBD1	.	14	TRBJ1-2	CASIKAGGNYGYTF	TGTGCCAGCATTAAGGCAGGGGGAAACTATGGCTACACCTTC